The 26 T cell receptor beta chains listed next were all sequenced from one sample in a study of T cell responses to AZD1222 COVID-19 vaccine. The table came from immunoSEQ multiplex PCR; TCRdb's copy has only in-frame clones and leaves some out. Of 95,000 to 130,000 clones in the sample, roughly 88% were seen once. The sample here was peripheral blood, taken on day 0 of MenACWY control vaccination. The receptors derive from an adult in good health.

V usage is TRBV2 and J usage is TRBJ2-7; D might be TRBD2 (5 bases). The germline V gene encodes CDR1 SNHLY and CDR2 FYNNEI. The CDR3 contains 14 residues. V was shortened by 8 bases and J by 7 bases, with 21 bases between the two germline ends. CDR3 sequence: CASQKTTEGGEQYF. The CDR3 DNA follows: TGTGCCAGCCAGAAAACTACAGAGGGCGGGGAGCAGTACTTC.

This rearrangement joins TRBV5-5 to TRBJ1-6, with TRBD1 as a possible D gene (5 bases). V was shortened by 1 base and J by 0 bases, with 14 bases between the two germline ends. Looked up from germline, CDR1 is SGHKS and CDR2 is YYEKEE (reference sequence). This CDR3 comprises 18 residues. The DNA of the CDR3 is TGTGCCAGCAGCTTGCAGCAGGGCGGGAGCTCCTATAATTCACCCCTCCACTTT. Residues: CASSLQQGGSSYNSPLHF.

The chain couples TRBV12-3 or TRBV12-4 to TRBJ2-1; D is tentatively TRBD1 or TRBD2 (5 bases each). This CDR3 comprises 12 residues. V lost 6 bases, J lost 10 bases, and 13 bases lay in between. The CDR3 bases are TGTGCCAGCAGCCCCGGGACCCTGGAGCAGTTCTTC. Protein product: CASSPGTLEQFF.

The rearrangement joins TRBV7-9 to TRBJ2-7, with 13 bases that match TRBD2. The CDR3 is made up of 16 amino acids. V shed 1 base, J shed 3 bases, and the junction held 3 bases outside the gene matches. Germline V lookup: CDR1 SEHNR, CDR2 FQNEAQ (reference sequence). The CDR3 DNA follows: TGTGCCAGCAGCTTAGAGGGGACTAGCGGGGTCTACGAGCAGTACTTC. It specifies CASSLEGTSGVYEQYF.

This chain uses TRBV5-1 with TRBJ2-7; 8 bases fit TRBD1. The CDR3 sequence is 17 residues long. From germline, CDR1 is SGHRS and CDR2 YFSETQ. Trimming removed 0 bases from V and 2 bases from J; junction bases left unmatched: 10. The CDR3 protein is CASSLDAQGAFAYEQYF. For the CDR3, the DNA is TGCGCCAGCAGCTTGGACGCGCAGGGGGCCTTCGCCTACGAGCAGTACTTC.

This chain links TRBV7-7 with TRBJ2-5; TRBD1 might be the D (5 bases). CDR1 and CDR2 from the germline V gene are SSHAT and FNYEAQ (reference sequence). The CDR3 loop spans 13 amino acids. With 0 bases removed from V and 4 bases from J, the gap between germline ends came to 6 bases. CDR3 DNA sequence: TGTGCCAGCAGCTTAGCGGGGCGAGAGACCCAGTACTTC. Residues: CASSLAGRETQYF.

The chain combines TRBV7-9 with TRBJ2-7, with 7 bases that match TRBD1. The CDR3 length is 14 residues. The germline V gene encodes CDR1 SEHNR and CDR2 FQNEAQ (reference sequence). The V and J ends lost 2 bases and 2 bases, in that order; junction bases with no gene match: 3. CDR3 in amino acids: CASSLSQGAYEQYF. The CDR3 DNA reads as TGTGCCAGCAGCTTAAGTCAGGGGGCCTACGAGCAGTACTTC.

This clone came up once. The chain combines TRBV7-2 with TRBJ1-2, with TRBD1 matching 8 bases. CDR3 size: 14 residues. Trimming took 1 base from V and 4 from J; bases not matched to a gene: 2. Germline V gene data show CDR1 as SGHTA and CDR2 as FQGNSA. CDR3 loop: CASSLDRGIYGYTF. CDR3 DNA sequence: TGTGCCAGCAGCTTAGACAGGGGGATCTATGGCTACACCTTC.

The chain has TRBV19 and TRBJ1-2, with TRBD1 as a possible D gene (6 bases). V was pared by 7 bases and J by 4 bases, with 13 bases between. In germline, CDR1 is LNHDA, CDR2 SQIVND (reference sequence). This CDR3 region has 13 residues. CDR3 DNA: TGTGCCAGTACTCCCGGACAGCTCTATGGCTACACCTTC. Its protein product is CASTPGQLYGYTF.

The rearrangement uses TRBV28 and TRBJ2-5, with 8 bases identical to TRBD2. V was pared by 6 bases and J by 4 bases, with 16 bases of the junction left unmatched. Per the germline V gene, CDR1 is MDHEN and CDR2 is SYDVKM. The CDR3 length is 17 residues. This CDR3 is CASSSTRGGAWRETQYF. CDR3 sequence (DNA): TGTGCCAGCAGCTCCACCCGGGGGGGGGCTTGGCGAGAGACCCAGTACTTC.

For the CDR3, the DNA is TGTGCCAGCAGCTTAGGATACCTCATGGGAACTAATGAAAAACTGTTTTTT. Protein sequence: CASSLGYLMGTNEKLFF. This chain connects TRBV7-2 to TRBJ1-4; no firm D call. V was shortened by 1 base and J by 1 base, with 13 bases between the two germline ends. Germline CDR1 is SGHTA and CDR2 is FQGNSA. The CDR3 is 17 residues long.

This chain links TRBV25-1 with TRBJ1-1, with D hard to call. Germline V gene data show CDR1 as MGHDK and CDR2 as SYGVNS. The CDR3 is 14 amino acids. The ends were cut back, 0 bases at V and 0 bases at J, with 5 bases in the middle. The CDR3, as DNA: TGTGCCAGCAGTGAATATTCGGTGAACACTGAAGCTTTCTTT. It encodes CASSEYSVNTEAFF. The complete variable domain, with remaining parts taken from reference TRBV25-1 and TRBJ1-1, reads EADIYQTPRYLVIGTGKKITLECSQTMGHDKMYWYQQDPGMELHLIHYSYGVNSTEKGDLSSESTVSRIRTEHFPLTLESARPSHTSQYLCASSEYSVNTEAFFGQGTRLTVV.

V is TRBV6-2 or TRBV6-3 and J is TRBJ2-2; D is ambiguous. V was clipped by 0 bases and J by 4 bases, with 3 bases between them. The CDR3 spans 13 residues. Germline V gene data show CDR1 as MNHEY and CDR2 as SVGEGT. CDR3 nucleotides: TGTGCCAGCAGTTACTCGGCCACCGGGGAGCTGTTTTTT. It translates to CASSYSATGELFF.

The genes are TRBV29-1 and TRBJ2-7, with 10 bases identical to TRBD2. Losses at the gene ends were 2 bases for V and 0 bases for J; bases not matched to a gene: 7. The CDR3 has 16 residues. Per the germline V gene, CDR1 is SQVTM and CDR2 is ANQGSEA. CDR3 protein: CSVELAGEGDSYEQYF. DNA of the CDR3: TGCAGCGTTGAACTAGCGGGGGAGGGTGACTCCTACGAGCAGTACTTC.

The chain has TRBV21-1 and TRBJ2-7; the D call TRBD1 from the table was never checked on the DNA. TRBV21-1 is a pseudogene. This CDR3 is 14 amino acids long. In DNA, the CDR3 is TGTGCCAGCAGCACTCCCGGGACAGCTTACGAGCAGTACTTC. Amino acids: CASSTPGTAYEQYF.

The chain employs TRBV19 and TRBJ2-7; 8 nucleotides match TRBD1. Trimming at V came to 1 base and at J to 4 bases, leaving 3 bases not matched to a gene. The CDR3 extends over 14 amino acids. Germline values: CDR1 LNHDA, CDR2 SQIVND (reference sequence). The CDR3 nucleotides are TGTGCCAGTAGTATAGCTGGACAGGGTTACGAGCAGTACTTC. Translating it yields CASSIAGQGYEQYF. Using reference TRBV19 and TRBJ2-7 for the parts outside the CDR3, the full variable domain is DGGITQSPKYLFRKEGQNVTLSCEQNLNHDAMYWYRQDPGQGLRLIYYSQIVNDFQKGDIAEGYSVSREKKESFPLTVTSAQKNPTAFYLCASSIAGQGYEQYFGPGTRLTVT.

The chain couples TRBV15 to TRBJ2-1; no reliable D call. Germline values: CDR1 LNHNV, CDR2 YYDKDF (reference sequence). The CDR3 runs to 14 residues. V gave up 0 bases and J gave up 9 bases, with 12 bases separating them. The CDR3 here is CATSRESGLGEQFF. In DNA, the CDR3 is TGTGCCACCAGCAGAGAGTCCGGGCTTGGTGAGCAGTTCTTC.

The V gene is TRBV28, the J gene TRBJ2-3, with 16 bases lining up with TRBD2. V lost 3 bases, J lost 2 bases, and 14 bases stayed unmatched. CDR1 and CDR2 from the germline V gene are MDHEN and SYDVKM. CDR3 length: 21 amino acids. In nucleotides, the CDR3 is TGTGCCAGCAGTTTCTATTCCGGGACTAGCGGGGGGGCGGTCGACACAGATACGCAGTATTTT. Protein product: CASSFYSGTSGGAVDTDTQYF.

The chain is built from TRBV7-9 and TRBJ2-2; D is undetermined. The length of the CDR3 is 17 residues. The germline V and J ends were trimmed by 3 bases and 8 bases, with 22 bases remaining between them. Germline V gene sequence: CDR1 SEHNR, CDR2 FQNEAQ (reference sequence). CDR3 residues: CASSLPPGTHMAGELFF. DNA for the CDR3: TGTGCCAGCAGCTTGCCACCGGGCACCCACATGGCGGGGGAGCTGTTTTTT.

About this clone itself: This CDR3 is also generated by other DNA sequences in the sample. The genes are TRBV4-3 and TRBJ2-1; 13 bases are shared with TRBD2. The CDR3 is 15 amino acids. V lost 5 bases and J lost 4; bases outside the gene matches: 2. CDR1 is LGHNA and CDR2 is YSLEER in the germline V gene. This CDR3 is CASSRTSGGYNEQFF. As DNA, the CDR3 is TGCGCCAGCAGCAGGACTAGCGGGGGATACAATGAGCAGTTCTTC.

V is TRBV12-3 or TRBV12-4 and J is TRBJ2-1; D not certain. The CDR3 runs 13 residues. Trimming took off 7 bases at V and 3 bases at J, with 10 bases between the two ends. The CDR3 here is CASKSANYNEQFF. As DNA, the CDR3 is TGTGCCAGCAAAAGCGCCAACTACAATGAGCAGTTCTTC.

The chain combines TRBV7-2 with TRBJ1-1; a weak D match, TRBD1 (6 bases). The CDR3 consists of 16 residues. Germline V gives CDR1 SGHTA, CDR2 FQGNSA. V was cut by 0 bases and J by 4 bases, with 15 bases left in between. The CDR3 DNA reads TGTGCCAGCAGCTTAGCAACTGTCAGAGGGGGCACTGAAGCTTTCTTT. Its translation: CASSLATVRGGTEAFF. The full variable domain, completed using reference TRBV7-2 and TRBJ1-1, is GAGVSQSPSNKVTEKGKDVELRCDPISGHTALYWYRQSLGQGLEFLIYFQGNSAPDKSGLPSDRFSAERTGGSVSTLTIQRTQQEDSAVYLCASSLATVRGGTEAFFGQGTRLTVV.

The chain recombines TRBV5-5 with TRBJ2-5, with D unclear. V shed 1 base and J shed 3 bases, with 13 bases lying between them. The CDR3 sequence is 15 residues long. Germline assignment: CDR1 SGHKS and CDR2 YYEKEE (reference sequence). The CDR3 spells CASSLRFGGEETQYF. In nucleotides, the CDR3 is TGTGCCAGCAGCTTGAGGTTTGGTGGAGAAGAGACCCAGTACTTC.

The rearrangement links TRBV7-2 to TRBJ1-2; no reliable D call. The CDR3 has 17 amino acids. Germline CDR1 is SGHTA and CDR2 is FQGNSA. V was clipped by 3 bases and J by 0 bases, with 17 bases between them. CDR3 sequence: CASSLVSWGRANYGYTF. The CDR3 DNA follows: TGTGCCAGCAGCTTGGTTAGCTGGGGTCGAGCTAACTATGGCTACACCTTC.

This clone was recorded only once. The rearrangement uses TRBV18 and TRBJ1-1, with D tentatively TRBD1 (6 bases). The CDR3 has 15 amino acids. V was trimmed by 3 bases and J by 5 bases, leaving 16 bases between them. Germline assignment: CDR1 KGHSH and CDR2 LQKENI. The DNA for the CDR3 is TGTGCCAGCTCACCGGAAACAGGGTGGCAGACTGAAGCTTTCTTT. This translates into CASSPETGWQTEAFF.

This sequence joins TRBV6-1 and TRBJ1-6, with 9 bases matching TRBD1. Germline assignment: CDR1 MNHNS and CDR2 SASEGT. The CDR3 extends over 15 amino acids. The V segment lost 2 bases and the J segment 9 bases; nucleotides outside the gene matches: 5. This CDR3 reads CASSEQQGAGSPLHF. CDR3 DNA sequence: TGTGCCAGCAGTGAACAACAGGGGGCGGGTTCACCCCTCCACTTT.